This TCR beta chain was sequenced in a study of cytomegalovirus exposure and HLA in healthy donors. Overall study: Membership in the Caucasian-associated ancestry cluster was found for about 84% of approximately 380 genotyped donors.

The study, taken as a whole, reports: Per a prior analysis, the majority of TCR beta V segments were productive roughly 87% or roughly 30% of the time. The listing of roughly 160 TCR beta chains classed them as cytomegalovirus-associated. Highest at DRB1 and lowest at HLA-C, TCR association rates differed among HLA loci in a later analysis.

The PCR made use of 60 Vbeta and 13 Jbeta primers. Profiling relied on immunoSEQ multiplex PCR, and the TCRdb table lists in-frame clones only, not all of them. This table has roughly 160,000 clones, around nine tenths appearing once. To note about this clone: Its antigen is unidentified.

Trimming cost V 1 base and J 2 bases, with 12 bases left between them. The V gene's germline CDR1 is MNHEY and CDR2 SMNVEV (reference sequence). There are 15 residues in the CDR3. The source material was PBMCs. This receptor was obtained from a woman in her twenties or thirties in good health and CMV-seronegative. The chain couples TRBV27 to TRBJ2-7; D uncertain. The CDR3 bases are TGTGCCAGCAGTTTATACTCTCACGTAGCCTACGAGCAGTACTTC. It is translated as CASSLYSHVAYEQYF.